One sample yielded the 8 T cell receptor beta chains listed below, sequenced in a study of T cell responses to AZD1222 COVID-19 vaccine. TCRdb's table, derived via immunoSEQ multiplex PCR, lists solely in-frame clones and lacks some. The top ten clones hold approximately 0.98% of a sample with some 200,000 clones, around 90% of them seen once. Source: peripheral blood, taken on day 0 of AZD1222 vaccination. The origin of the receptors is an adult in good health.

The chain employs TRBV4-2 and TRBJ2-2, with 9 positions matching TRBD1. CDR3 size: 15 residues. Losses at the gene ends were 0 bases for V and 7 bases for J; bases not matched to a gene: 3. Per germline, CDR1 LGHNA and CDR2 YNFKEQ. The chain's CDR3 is CASSQDTGGIGELFF. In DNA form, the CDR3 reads TGTGCCAGCAGCCAAGATACAGGGGGCATCGGGGAGCTGTTTTTT.

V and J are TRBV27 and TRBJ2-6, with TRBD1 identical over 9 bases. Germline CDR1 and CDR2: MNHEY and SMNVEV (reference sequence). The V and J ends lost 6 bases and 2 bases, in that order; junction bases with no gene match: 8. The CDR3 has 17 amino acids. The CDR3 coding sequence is TGTGCCAGCAGGACGACAGGGGGTTTAGCTGGGGCCAACGTCCTGACTTTC. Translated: CASRTTGGLAGANVLTF.

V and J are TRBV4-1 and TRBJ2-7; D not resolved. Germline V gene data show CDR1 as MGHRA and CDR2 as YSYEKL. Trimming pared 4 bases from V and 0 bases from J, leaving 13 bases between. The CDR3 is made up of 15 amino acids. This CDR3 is CASSPIMTHSYEQYF. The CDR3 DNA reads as TGCGCCAGCAGCCCGATAATGACTCACTCCTACGAGCAGTACTTC.

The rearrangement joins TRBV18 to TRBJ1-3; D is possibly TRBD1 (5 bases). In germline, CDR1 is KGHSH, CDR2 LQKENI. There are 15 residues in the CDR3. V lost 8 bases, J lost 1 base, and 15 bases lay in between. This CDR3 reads CASPEVRGSGNTIYF. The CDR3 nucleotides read TGTGCCAGCCCCGAGGTGAGGGGATCTGGAAACACCATATATTTT.

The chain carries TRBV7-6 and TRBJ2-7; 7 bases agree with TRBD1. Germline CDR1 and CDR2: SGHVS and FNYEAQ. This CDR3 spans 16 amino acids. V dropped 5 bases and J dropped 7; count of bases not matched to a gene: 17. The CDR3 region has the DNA TGTGCCAGCAGCCTATCAGGGACAGAGCTCCTAGTAGAGCAGTACTTC. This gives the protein CASSLSGTELLVEQYF.

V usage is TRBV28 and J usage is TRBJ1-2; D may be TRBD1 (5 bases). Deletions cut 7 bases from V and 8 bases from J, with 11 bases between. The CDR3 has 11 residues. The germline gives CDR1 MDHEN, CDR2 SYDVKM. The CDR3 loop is CASTGTGGYTF. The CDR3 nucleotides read TGTGCCAGCACGGGGACGGGCGGCTACACCTTC.

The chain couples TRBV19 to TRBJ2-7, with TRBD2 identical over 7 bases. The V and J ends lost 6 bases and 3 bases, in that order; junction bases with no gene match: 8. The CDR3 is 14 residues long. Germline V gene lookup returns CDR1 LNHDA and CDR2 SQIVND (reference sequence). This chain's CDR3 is CASRVAGTSYEQYF. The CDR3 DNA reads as TGTGCCAGTAGGGTAGCGGGTACTAGCTACGAGCAGTACTTC. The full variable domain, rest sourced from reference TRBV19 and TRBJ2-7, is DGGITQSPKYLFRKEGQNVTLSCEQNLNHDAMYWYRQDPGQGLRLIYYSQIVNDFQKGDIAEGYSVSREKKESFPLTVTSAQKNPTAFYLCASRVAGTSYEQYFGPGTRLTVT.

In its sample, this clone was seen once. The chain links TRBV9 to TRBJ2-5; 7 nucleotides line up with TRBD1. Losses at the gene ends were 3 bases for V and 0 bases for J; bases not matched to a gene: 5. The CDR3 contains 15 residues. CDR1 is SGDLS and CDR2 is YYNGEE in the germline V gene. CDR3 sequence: CASSAGTDNQETQYF. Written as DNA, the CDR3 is TGTGCCAGCAGCGCCGGGACAGACAACCAAGAGACCCAGTACTTC.